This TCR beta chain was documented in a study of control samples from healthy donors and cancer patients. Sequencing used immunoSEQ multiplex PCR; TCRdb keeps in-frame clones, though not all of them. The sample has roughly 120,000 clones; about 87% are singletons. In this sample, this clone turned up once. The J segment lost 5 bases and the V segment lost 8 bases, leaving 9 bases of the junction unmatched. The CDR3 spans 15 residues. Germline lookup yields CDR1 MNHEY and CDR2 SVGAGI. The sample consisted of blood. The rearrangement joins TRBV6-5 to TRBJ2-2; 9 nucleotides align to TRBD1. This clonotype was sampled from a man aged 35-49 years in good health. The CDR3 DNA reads TGTGCCAGCGCCCAACAGGGGGCGCGTACCGGGGAGCTGTTTTTT. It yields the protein CASAQQGARTGELFF.